This TCR beta chain was captured by sequencing in a study of radiation and T cells in renal cell carcinoma. General study points: Baseline intratumoral clonotype presence is unknown without pretreatment biopsies. In blood, top tumor clones expanded by 2 weeks, shrinking by 4.

Regarding time point: baseline pretreatment blood. Treatment given: 15 Gy SBRT to primary tumor, nephrectomy 4 weeks later. This renal cell carcinoma was of the clear cell type. Trimming at V came to 6 bases and at J to 4 bases, leaving 11 bases not matched to a gene. CDR1 and CDR2 from the germline V gene are MNHEY and SMNVEV (reference sequence). This CDR3 has 16 residues. Assay used: immunoSEQ multiplex PCR; TCRdb lists only in-frame clones, some missing. The table records 150,000 or so clones, about 88% of them present only once. As concerns this clone: Its target is not known.

The clonotype originates from a woman aged 65 to 85 with renal cell carcinoma. V gene TRBV27 combines with J gene TRBJ2-3; TRBD1 matches 9 bases. This sample comprised blood, obtained from a patient whose treatment included radiotherapy and nephrectomy. This CDR3 reads CASRPGQGPRADTQYF. As DNA, the CDR3 is TGTGCCAGCAGGCCGGGACAGGGCCCCAGGGCAGATACGCAGTATTTT.